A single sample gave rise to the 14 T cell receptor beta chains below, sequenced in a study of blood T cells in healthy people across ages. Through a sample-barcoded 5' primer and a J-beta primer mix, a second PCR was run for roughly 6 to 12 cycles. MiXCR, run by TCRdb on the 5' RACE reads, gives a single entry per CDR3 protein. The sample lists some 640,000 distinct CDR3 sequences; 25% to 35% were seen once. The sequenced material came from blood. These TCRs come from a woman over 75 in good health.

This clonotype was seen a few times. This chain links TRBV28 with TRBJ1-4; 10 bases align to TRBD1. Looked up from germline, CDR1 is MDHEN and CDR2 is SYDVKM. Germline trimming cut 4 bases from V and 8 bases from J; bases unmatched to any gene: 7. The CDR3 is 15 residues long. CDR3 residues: CASSSRTGGLEKLFF. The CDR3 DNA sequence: TGTGCCAGCAGTTCTCGGACAGGGGGATTGGAAAAACTGTTTTTT.

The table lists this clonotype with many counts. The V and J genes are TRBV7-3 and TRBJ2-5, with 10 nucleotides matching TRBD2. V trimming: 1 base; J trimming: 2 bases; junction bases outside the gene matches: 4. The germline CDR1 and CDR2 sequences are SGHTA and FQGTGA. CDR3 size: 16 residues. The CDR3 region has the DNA TGTGCCAGCAGCTTAATAGCGGGGGGTCCTCAAGAGACCCAGTACTTC. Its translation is CASSLIAGGPQETQYF.

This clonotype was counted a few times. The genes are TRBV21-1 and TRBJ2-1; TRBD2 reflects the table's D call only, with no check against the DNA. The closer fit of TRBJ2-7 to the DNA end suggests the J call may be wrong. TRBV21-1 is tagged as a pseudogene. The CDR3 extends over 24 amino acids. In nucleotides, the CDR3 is TGTGCCAGCAGCAAAGCGCACTATTTTTTTCCTAGCGGGGGGGTTATTGCCACCTACAATGAGCAGTACTTC. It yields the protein CASSKAHYFFPSGGVIATYNEQYF.

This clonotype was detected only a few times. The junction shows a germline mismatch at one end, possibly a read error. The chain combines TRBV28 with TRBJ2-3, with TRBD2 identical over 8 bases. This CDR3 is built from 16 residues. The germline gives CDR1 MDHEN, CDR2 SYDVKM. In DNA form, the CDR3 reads TGTGCCAGCGGTTTCAGGCGACCTAGCGGGACAGATACGCAGTATTTT. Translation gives CASGFRRPSGTDTQYF.

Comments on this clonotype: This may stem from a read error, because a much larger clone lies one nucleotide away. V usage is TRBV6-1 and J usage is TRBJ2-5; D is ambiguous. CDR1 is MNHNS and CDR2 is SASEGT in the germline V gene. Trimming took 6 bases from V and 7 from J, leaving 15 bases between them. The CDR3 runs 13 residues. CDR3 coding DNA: TGTGCCAGCAGGGATCGCGGACGGGTGACCCAGTACTTC. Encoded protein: CASRDRGRVTQYF.

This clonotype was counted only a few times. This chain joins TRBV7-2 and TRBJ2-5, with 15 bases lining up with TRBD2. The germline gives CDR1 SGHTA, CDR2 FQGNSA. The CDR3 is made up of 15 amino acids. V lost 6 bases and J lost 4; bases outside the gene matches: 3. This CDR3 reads CASSWTSGGVETQYF. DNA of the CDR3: TGTGCCAGCAGTTGGACTAGCGGGGGGGTAGAGACCCAGTACTTC.

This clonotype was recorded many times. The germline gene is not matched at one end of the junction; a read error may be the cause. CDR3 in DNA: TGTGCCAGCACTCGGACTAGCTACCAAGAGACCCAGTACTTC. This sequence encodes CASTRTSYQETQYF. The rearrangement uses TRBV10-2 and TRBJ2-5; 8 bases map to TRBD2. The CDR3 runs 14 residues. Per the germline V gene, CDR1 is WSHSY and CDR2 is SAAADI.

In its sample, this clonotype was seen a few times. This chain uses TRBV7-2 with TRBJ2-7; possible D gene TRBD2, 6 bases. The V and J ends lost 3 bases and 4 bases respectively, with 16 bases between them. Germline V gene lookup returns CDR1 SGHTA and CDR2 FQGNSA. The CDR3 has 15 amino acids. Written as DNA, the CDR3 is TGTGCCAGCAGCTTCTTGGGAGACGGGGGATACGAGCAGTACTTC. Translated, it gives CASSFLGDGGYEQYF.

The CDR3 DNA follows: TGTGCCAGCAGCCAATTGGGGGTGGGTCAGCCCCAGCATTTT. As protein: CASSQLGVGQPQHF. V and J are TRBV7-2 and TRBJ1-5, with D tentatively TRBD1 (5 bases). Deletions cut 5 bases from V and 6 bases from J, with 14 bases between. The CDR3 is made up of 14 amino acids. The germline V gene has CDR1 SGHTA and CDR2 FQGNSA.

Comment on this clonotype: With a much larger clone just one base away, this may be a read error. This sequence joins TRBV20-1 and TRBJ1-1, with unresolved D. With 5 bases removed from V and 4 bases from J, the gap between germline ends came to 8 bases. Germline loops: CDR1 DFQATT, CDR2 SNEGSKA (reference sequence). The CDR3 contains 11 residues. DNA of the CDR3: TGCAGTGCTGGACTCAGCACTGAAGCTTTCTTT. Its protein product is CSAGLSTEAFF.

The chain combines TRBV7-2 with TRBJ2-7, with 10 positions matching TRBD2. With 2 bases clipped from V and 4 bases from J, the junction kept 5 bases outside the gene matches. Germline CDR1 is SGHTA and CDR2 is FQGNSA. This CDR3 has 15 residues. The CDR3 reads CASSLQRGGLYEQYF. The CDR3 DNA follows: TGTGCCAGCAGCTTACAGCGGGGGGGCTTATACGAGCAGTACTTC.

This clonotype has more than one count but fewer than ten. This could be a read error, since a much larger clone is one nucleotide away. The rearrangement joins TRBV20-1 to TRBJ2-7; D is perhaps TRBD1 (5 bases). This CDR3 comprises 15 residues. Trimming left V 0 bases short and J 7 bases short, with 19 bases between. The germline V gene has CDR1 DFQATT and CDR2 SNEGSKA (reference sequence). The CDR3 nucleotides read TGCAGTGCTAGAGACAGGGAAACGGCCTACAATGAGCAGTACTTC. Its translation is CSARDRETAYNEQYF.

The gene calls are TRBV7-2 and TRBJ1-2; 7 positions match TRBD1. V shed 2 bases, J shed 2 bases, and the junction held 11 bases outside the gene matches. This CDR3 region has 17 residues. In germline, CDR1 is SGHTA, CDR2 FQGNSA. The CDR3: CASSLSSGRGRNYGYTF. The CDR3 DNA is TGTGCCAGCAGCTTAAGCTCCGGGAGGGGGCGGAACTATGGCTACACCTTC. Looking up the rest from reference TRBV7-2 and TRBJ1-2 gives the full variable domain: GAGVSQSPSNKVTEKGKDVELRCDPISGHTALYWYRQSLGQGLEFLIYFQGNSAPDKSGLPSDRFSAERTGGSVSTLTIQRTQQEDSAVYLCASSLSSGRGRNYGYTFGSGTRLTVV.

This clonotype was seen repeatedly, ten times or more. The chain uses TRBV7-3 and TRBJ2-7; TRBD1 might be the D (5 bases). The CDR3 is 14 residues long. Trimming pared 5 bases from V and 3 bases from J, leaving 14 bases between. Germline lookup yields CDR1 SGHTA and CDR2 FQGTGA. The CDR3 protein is CASSDPRESYEQYF. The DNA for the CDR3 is TGTGCCAGCAGCGATCCCAGGGAAAGCTACGAGCAGTACTTC.